This TCR beta chain originates from a study of shared clonotypes between healthy human individuals. Findings and limits, study-wide: Clonotypes shared by all four sorted-subset donors had higher generation probabilities than non-shared clonotypes.

Of note for this clone: The antigen is unknown.

Clones were sequenced by immunoSEQ multiplex PCR, and TCRdb holds only the in-frame ones, with some missing. The sample records around 1.6 million clones, 95% to 99% being singletons. The TCR comes from a man under 40 in good health. The sample taken for sequencing was naive CD4+ T cells sorted from blood. Subset of the sample: CD45RA+ positively selected.

The CDR3 sequence: CASRGRGITGELFF. The CDR3 region has the DNA TGTGCCAGCAGAGGCAGGGGAATCACCGGGGAGCTGTTTTTT. The chain is built from TRBV6-5 and TRBJ2-2; D is perhaps TRBD1 (6 bases). This CDR3 spans 14 amino acids. Germline V gene sequence: CDR1 MNHEY, CDR2 SVGAGI. Trimming removed 6 bases at V and 4 bases at J, with 12 bases between.